Described below is a single T cell receptor (beta chain) sequence and its context. The antigen remains undetermined. This sample is drawn from a study of T cell repertoires in cytomegalovirus infection. Overall study context: CMV infection together with matching HLA type was indicated by public TCR beta signatures. Study-wide findings and caveats: CMV carriers with the relevant HLA were identified by cumulative public TCR beta family frequency.

TCRdb recomputed calls from the reads with MiXCR, one row per CDR3 protein. The sample carries around 300,000 distinct CDR3 sequences, just under 25% recorded once. In germline, CDR1 is LGHNA, CDR2 YNFKEQ. CDR3 size: 16 residues. With 0 bases removed from V and 1 base from J, the gap between germline ends came to 12 bases. This chain uses TRBV4-2 with TRBJ1-1; tentative D call: TRBD1 (6 bases). The starting material was cultured PBMCs, obtained from culture after CMV antigen stimulation. The receptor was isolated from a human donor in good health (CMV status not recorded). Some clones in this sample may be carry-over from other donors' samples. For the CDR3, the DNA is TGTGCCAGCAGCCAAGATTTGGAGGGGGGGAACACTGAAGCTTTCTTT. Translating gives CASSQDLEGGNTEAFF.